The subject of this entry is one TCR beta chain. This record belongs to a study of preoperative IRX-2 immunotherapy in early breast cancer. CDR3 size: 11 residues. Per germline, CDR1 SNHLY and CDR2 FYNNEI. V was shortened by 7 bases and J by 7 bases, with 11 bases between the two germline ends. The treatment denotes: preoperative locoregional IRX-2 cytokine immunotherapy. Patients received preoperative, locoregional IRX-2 cytokine immunotherapy in a phase Ib study. The assay was immunoSEQ multiplex PCR, and TCRdb's table has in-frame clones only and misses some. Here the sample spans around 35,000 clones, around 96% being singletons.

This clonotype originated in a human donor with breast cancer. The V gene is TRBV2, the J gene TRBJ2-7, with D uncertain. This specimen was acquired from a patient treated with IRX-2 immunotherapy. The CDR3 DNA is TGTGCCAGCAATTTCCGGAGAGAGCAGTACTTC. The encoded protein is CASNFRREQYF.